This T cell receptor beta chain was recovered during a study of cytomegalovirus exposure and HLA in healthy donors. Points on this clone: Antigen specificity is unknown.

Study-level findings and limits: Earlier analysis looked at TCR beta V segments, and most were productive about 87% or about 30% of the time.

Germline values: CDR1 MNHEY, CDR2 SVGAGI. This CDR3 comprises 14 residues. Trimming took 2 bases from V and 0 from J, leaving 6 bases between them. Vbeta (60) and Jbeta (13) primers were used in the PCR. Produced via immunoSEQ multiplex PCR; TCRdb's table is partial and in-frame only. Here the sample spans over 150,000 clones, approximately 69% being singletons. Sequenced material: PBMCs. This sequence originates from a man aged 25-40 years in good health and CMV-seronegative. The chain joins TRBV6-5 to TRBJ2-3, with no clear D. CDR3 nucleotides: TGTGCCAGCAGTTACGCAGATAGCACAGATACGCAGTATTTT. Translated: CASSYADSTDTQYF.